Presented here are 31 T cell receptor beta chains from one specimen sequenced in a study of blood T cells in healthy people across ages. Sample-barcoded 5' priming and a J-beta primer mix drove a second PCR of roughly 6 to 12 cycles. TCRdb called the 5' RACE reads again in MiXCR, with one record for every CDR3 protein. This sample has about 1,000,000 distinct CDR3 sequences, with around 45% found just once. Material for sequencing was blood. The receptors come from a woman aged 60 to 75 in good health.

The chain joins TRBV12-3 or TRBV12-4 to TRBJ2-1; 11 positions match TRBD1. With 3 bases clipped from V and 5 bases from J, the junction kept 3 bases outside the gene matches. This CDR3 comprises 15 residues. This chain's CDR3 is CASSLWGQGDNEQFF. The CDR3 region has the DNA TGTGCCAGCAGTTTGTGGGGACAGGGGGACAATGAGCAGTTCTTC.

The V call is TRBV20-1, the J call TRBJ1-2; TRBD1 matches 7 bases. The CDR3 is 13 residues long. From germline, CDR1 is DFQATT and CDR2 SNEGSKA (reference sequence). V shed 3 bases, J shed 8 bases, and the junction held 9 bases outside the gene matches. CDR3 nucleotide sequence: TGCAGTGCTAGCCTCACAGGGGAGGGGGGCTACACCTTC. It encodes CSASLTGEGGYTF.

The chain carries TRBV7-8 and TRBJ2-3, with 7 bases that match TRBD2. The CDR3 contains 16 residues. V shed 3 bases, J shed 0 bases, and the junction held 6 bases outside the gene matches. The V gene's germline CDR1 is SGHVS and CDR2 FQNEAQ. CDR3 coding DNA: TGTGCCAGCAGCTTGCAAGCGGGATCTAGCACAGATACGCAGTATTTT. It translates to CASSLQAGSSTDTQYF. Supplemented by reference TRBV7-8 and TRBJ2-3, the full variable domain reads GAGVSQSPRYKVAKRGQDVALRCDPISGHVSLFWYQQALGQGPEFLTYFQNEAQLDKSGLPSDRFFAERPEGSVSTLKIQRTQQEDSAVYLCASSLQAGSSTDTQYFGPGTRLTVL.

The table lists this clonotype with a few counts. This chain joins TRBV25-1 and TRBJ2-1; 12 bases map to TRBD2. CDR1 is MGHDK and CDR2 is SYGVNS in the germline V gene. This CDR3 is built from 16 residues. V was clipped by 6 bases and J by 4 bases; unmatched bases: 7. The CDR3 spells CASSHTSGGSYNEQFF. DNA of the CDR3: TGTGCCAGCAGCCATACTAGCGGGGGGTCTTACAATGAGCAGTTCTTC.

In its sample, this clonotype was seen a few times. A junction end diverges from the germline sequence, so it may reflect a read error. This chain connects TRBV27 to TRBJ2-5; D is possibly TRBD2 (5 bases). This CDR3 comprises 13 residues. Germline V gene sequence: CDR1 MNHEY, CDR2 SMNVEV (reference sequence). In nucleotides, the CDR3 is TGTGCCAGCAGTGTATCTCGGGGAGAGACCCAGTACTTC. Amino acid sequence: CASSVSRGETQYF.

This clonotype was picked up a small number of times. V and J are TRBV5-1 and TRBJ2-4, with unresolved D. Germline CDR1 reads SGHRS; CDR2 reads YFSETQ. The CDR3 is 14 residues long. The germline V and J ends were trimmed by 0 bases and 1 base, with 5 bases remaining between them. The CDR3 DNA is TGCGCCAGCAGCTTGGAGGACGCCAAAAACATTCAGTACTTC. Protein sequence: CASSLEDAKNIQYF. The full variable domain, in which reference TRBV5-1 and TRBJ2-4 provide the parts outside the CDR3, is KAGVTQTPRYLIKTRGQQVTLSCSPISGHRSVSWYQQTPGQGLQFLFEYFSETQRNKGNFPGRFSGRQFSNSRSEMNVSTLELGDSALYLCASSLEDAKNIQYFGAGTRLSVL.

The V and J genes are TRBV29-1 and TRBJ1-2, with a possible D match to TRBD1 (5 bases). Trimming took off 6 bases at V and 3 bases at J, with 11 bases between the two ends. This CDR3 contains 12 residues. Germline CDR1 reads SQVTM; CDR2 reads ANQGSEA. CDR3 region: CSVGTEYYGYTF. The CDR3 region has the DNA TGCAGCGTGGGGACGGAATACTATGGCTACACCTTC.

The chain couples TRBV5-4 to TRBJ1-1; D remains unclear. The V gene lost 0 bases and the J gene lost 5 bases, with 14 bases spanning the gap. Germline V gene sequence: CDR1 SGHNT, CDR2 YYREEE (reference sequence). The CDR3 is 15 amino acids. This chain's CDR3 is CASSLGGMRRTEAFF. The DNA of the CDR3 is TGTGCCAGCAGCTTGGGAGGGATGCGCAGGACTGAAGCTTTCTTT.

This clonotype was seen more than once but under ten times. The chain is built from TRBV25-1 and TRBJ2-5, with D perhaps assigned TRBD1 or TRBD2 (5 bases each). The germline V gene encodes CDR1 MGHDK and CDR2 SYGVNS. V shed 1 base and J shed 4 bases, with 19 bases lying between them. This CDR3 contains 17 residues. CDR3 nucleotide sequence: TGTGCCAGCAGTGAATTCACCATGGGGGTGATACGAGAGACCCAGTACTTC. Translated, it gives CASSEFTMGVIRETQYF.

The chain recombines TRBV28 with TRBJ1-5, with D possibly being TRBD1 (5 bases). There are 12 residues in the CDR3. Germline CDR1 is MDHEN and CDR2 is SYDVKM. V was shortened by 6 bases and J by 8 bases, with 11 bases between the two germline ends. The CDR3 region is CASRSRVEPQHF. The CDR3 DNA is TGTGCCAGCAGAAGCAGGGTTGAGCCCCAGCATTTT.

The CDR3 protein is CASSRGTAYGYTF. In nucleotides, the CDR3 is TGTGCCAGCAGCCGCGGGACGGCCTATGGCTACACCTTC. The J gene is TRBJ1-2, the V gene TRBV14; possibly TRBD1 for D (5 bases). This CDR3 is built from 13 residues. Deletions cut 4 bases from V and 4 bases from J, with 10 bases between. CDR1 is SGHDN and CDR2 is FVKESK in the germline V gene.

The chain combines TRBV20-1 with TRBJ2-7; D gene uncertain. V was cut by 3 bases and J by 2 bases, with 11 bases left in between. Germline-derived CDR1 and CDR2 are DFQATT and SNEGSKA (reference sequence). This CDR3 is 13 amino acids long. The CDR3 protein is CSARGQVTYEQYF. In DNA form, the CDR3 reads TGCAGTGCTAGGGGCCAGGTTACCTACGAGCAGTACTTC.

As to this clonotype: A read error may be the cause here, since a much bigger clone is one base away. The V gene is TRBV24-1, the J gene TRBJ2-4; D ambiguous. The last part of the DNA fits TRBJ2-7 better; the J call may be wrong. Germline V gene sequence: CDR1 KGHDR, CDR2 SFDVKD. This CDR3 has 15 amino acids. The CDR3 loop is CATRDPLSGNDEQYF. The CDR3 region has the DNA TGTGCCACCAGGGACCCGCTATCGGGCAACGACGAGCAGTACTTC.

Only a few counts were recorded for this clonotype. The chain carries TRBV5-1 and TRBJ2-2, with unresolved D. Trimming took off 0 bases at V and 6 bases at J, with 9 bases between the two ends. CDR1 is SGHRS, CDR2 YFSETQ, per germline. The CDR3 covers 14 residues. CDR3 amino acids: CASSLEGFAGELFF. The CDR3 coding sequence is TGCGCCAGCAGCTTGGAGGGTTTCGCCGGGGAGCTGTTTTTT.

The V and J genes are TRBV3-1 and TRBJ1-5; tentative D call: TRBD1 (5 bases). Trimming cost V 6 bases and J 6 bases, with 12 bases left between them. Germline assignment: CDR1 LGHDT and CDR2 YNNKEL (reference sequence). The CDR3 is made up of 13 amino acids. This CDR3 is CASSKVGGQPQHF. CDR3 DNA: TGTGCCAGCAGTAAGGTGGGGGGTCAGCCCCAGCATTTT.

The chain recombines TRBV7-6 with TRBJ1-2; TRBD1 matches at 7 bases. The CDR3 consists of 14 residues. The V segment lost 5 bases and the J segment 7 bases; nucleotides outside the gene matches: 10. Germline loops: CDR1 SGHVS, CDR2 FNYEAQ. CDR3 in amino acids: CASSPATGVRGYTF. The CDR3 bases are TGTGCCAGCAGCCCGGCAACAGGGGTCCGTGGCTACACCTTC.

This chain links TRBV7-2 with TRBJ2-2; D gene ambiguous. CDR1 SGHTA and CDR2 FQGNSA come from the germline V gene. Trimming stripped 1 base from V and 7 bases from J, with 7 bases between. This CDR3 contains 13 residues. The CDR3 reads CASSLVPGGELFF. The CDR3, as DNA: TGTGCCAGCAGCTTAGTTCCTGGCGGGGAGCTGTTTTTT.

This clonotype was detected a few times. This rearrangement joins TRBV6-2 or TRBV6-3 to TRBJ1-5; 7 positions match TRBD1. Germline lookup yields CDR1 MNHEY and CDR2 SVGEGT. The CDR3 has 13 residues. V shed 9 bases and J 3 bases; nucleotides not matched to a gene: 5. This chain's CDR3 is CASEGTDNQPQHF. CDR3 coding DNA: TGTGCCAGTGAGGGGACAGACAATCAGCCCCAGCATTTT.

The chain has TRBV7-6 and TRBJ2-7; D not certain. The CDR3 is 13 residues long. CDR1 and CDR2 from the germline V gene are SGHVS and FNYEAQ. The V end was cut by 3 bases, the J end by 6 bases, with 12 bases between. CDR3 protein: CASSFAPWGEQYF. The CDR3 region has the DNA TGTGCCAGCAGCTTCGCCCCCTGGGGCGAGCAGTACTTC.

The chain joins TRBV27 to TRBJ2-3; 7 bases are shared with TRBD1. The CDR3 loop spans 13 amino acids. The trim removed 3 bases at V and 6 bases at J, leaving 3 bases unmatched. Per the germline V gene, CDR1 is MNHEY and CDR2 is SMNVEV (reference sequence). The CDR3 nucleotides are TGTGCCAGCAGTTTCCTCAGGGGGGATACGCAGTATTTT. Protein: CASSFLRGDTQYF.

The chain combines TRBV2 with TRBJ2-1; 8 nucleotides match TRBD1. Germline V gene lookup returns CDR1 SNHLY and CDR2 FYNNEI. The CDR3 spans 12 residues. Trimming removed 6 bases from V and 9 bases from J; junction bases left unmatched: 4. CDR3 amino acids: CASRDRVAEQFF. As DNA, the CDR3 is TGTGCCAGCAGGGACAGGGTGGCTGAGCAGTTCTTC. Complete variable domain (other parts from reference TRBV2 and TRBJ2-1): EPEVTQTPSHQVTQMGQEVILRCVPISNHLYFYWYRQILGQKVEFLVSFYNNEISEKSEIFDDQFSVERPDGSNFTLKIRSTKLEDSAMYFCASRDRVAEQFFGPGTRLTVL.

This clonotype was observed a few times. The J gene is TRBJ2-7, the V gene TRBV6-6; maybe TRBD1 (6 bases). V lost 2 bases and J 0 bases, leaving 17 bases between the germline ends. The germline CDR1 and CDR2 sequences are MNHNY and SVGAGI (reference sequence). This CDR3 spans 17 amino acids. The CDR3 bases are TGTGCCAGCAGTTACCTGAGACGGACAGAAAGCTCCTACGAGCAGTACTTC. Translating gives CASSYLRRTESSYEQYF.

This clonotype was picked up many times. The V gene is TRBV28, the J gene TRBJ2-5; 7 bases are a match to TRBD2. The germline gives CDR1 MDHEN, CDR2 SYDVKM. The V gene end was trimmed by 8 bases and the J gene end by 1 base; junction bases not matched to a gene: 1. The CDR3 is 12 amino acids. CDR3 amino acids: CASGEGQETQYF. The CDR3 nucleotides are TGTGCCAGCGGGGAGGGCCAAGAGACCCAGTACTTC.

The gene calls are TRBV20-1 and TRBJ2-4, with D unclear. The better agreement between TRBJ2-7 and the DNA end casts doubt on the J call. The CDR3 covers 12 residues. Germline V gene sequence: CDR1 DFQATT, CDR2 SNEGSKA (reference sequence). The CDR3 spells CSAKLTTYEQYF. Written as DNA, the CDR3 is TGCAGTGCTAAACTAACCACCTACGAGCAGTACTTC.

There are a few counts of this clonotype. DNA of the CDR3: TGTGCCAGCAGTCTCGATACCCCGGGGGATGAGCAGTTCTTC. It translates to CASSLDTPGDEQFF. The chain recombines TRBV27 with TRBJ2-1; D may be TRBD2 (6 bases). The ends were cut back, 5 bases at V and 8 bases at J, with 16 bases in the middle. The germline gives CDR1 MNHEY, CDR2 SMNVEV (reference sequence). This CDR3 has 14 amino acids.

Only a few counts were recorded for this clonotype. J is TRBJ2-1 and V is TRBV29-1; TRBD2 matches at 11 bases. This CDR3 is built from 15 residues. The germline V gene has CDR1 SQVTM and CDR2 ANQGSEA. With 5 bases clipped from V and 3 bases from J, the junction kept 6 bases outside the gene matches. CDR3 coding DNA: TGCAGCGTTCTTGGGGGGACTAGCGGCTACAATGAGCAGTTCTTC. Encoded protein: CSVLGGTSGYNEQFF.

This clonotype was counted a few times. The chain carries TRBV6-5 and TRBJ2-3, with D hard to call. Trimming stripped 5 bases from V and 4 bases from J, with 4 bases between. Germline V gene sequence: CDR1 MNHEY, CDR2 SVGAGI. This CDR3 region has 11 residues. CDR3 nucleotide sequence: TGTGCCAGCAGTGGGCCAGATACGCAGTATTTT. Encoded protein: CASSGPDTQYF.

V usage is TRBV6-4 and J usage is TRBJ1-6, with TRBD1 as a possible D gene (5 bases). The CDR3 runs to 13 residues. Germline V gene lookup returns CDR1 MRHNA and CDR2 SNTAGT. Trimming stripped 2 bases from V and 10 bases from J, with 9 bases between. The CDR3 region is CASSDIRGSPLHF. The CDR3 DNA is TGTGCCAGCAGTGACATAAGGGGATCACCCCTCCACTTT.

As for this clonotype: One junction end does not reproduce the germline sequence, and a read error may be involved. This CDR3 is CASSLRQVSDTHYF. DNA of the CDR3: TGTGCCAGTAGTTTAAGACAGGTATCAGATACGCATTATTTT. The V and J genes are TRBV19 and TRBJ2-3; tentatively, D is TRBD1 (6 bases). This CDR3 contains 14 residues. CDR1 and CDR2 from the germline V gene are LNHDA and SQIVND (reference sequence).

The V gene is TRBV25-1, the J gene TRBJ2-5; 7 nucleotides agree with TRBD2. The DNA end is a closer match to TRBJ2-7, so the J assignment may be wrong. The CDR3 spans 17 residues. Germline assignment: CDR1 MGHDK and CDR2 SYGVNS. Here the CDR3 reads CASSEIGGGGRSHEQYF. The CDR3 DNA is TGTGCCAGCAGTGAAATTGGTGGTGGCGGGAGAAGCCACGAGCAGTACTTC.

This clonotype was detected a few times. The V gene is TRBV20-1, the J gene TRBJ2-5; 7 bases fit TRBD1. Germline loops: CDR1 DFQATT, CDR2 SNEGSKA (reference sequence). The CDR3 runs 14 residues. V trimming: 0 bases; J trimming: 2 bases; junction bases outside the gene matches: 3. The CDR3 here is CSAREARGQETQYF. DNA of the CDR3: TGCAGTGCTAGAGAGGCCAGGGGGCAAGAGACCCAGTACTTC.